The clone carrying this T cell receptor beta chain is deemed medium-sized. Its antigen is undetermined. The data stem from a study of spatial heterogeneity in lung cancer. Across the whole study: Alpha-chain sequences were consistently detected less often than beta-chain sequences. A strong correlation was found between TCR transcript counts in tumor regions and a T cell module score derived from matched bulk RNA-seq. Whole-study results and caveats: How many expanded intratumoral alpha and beta TCRs were present tracked the tumor mutation count, which was a count of nonsynonymous mutations.

Time point specified: sample taken at primary tumor resection. TCRdb analysed the 5' RACE reads with MiXCR anew, one entry per CDR3 protein. Here the sample spans roughly 4,200 distinct CDR3 sequences, around 7.9% being singletons. The source of this sequence is a male donor with early-stage non-small cell lung cancer. This specimen consisted of lung tumor tissue, obtained at surgery.

The CDR3 is CASSLGTAGEQYF. CDR3 sequence (DNA): TGTGCCAGCAGTTTAGGTACCGCAGGCGAGCAGTACTTC. V usage is TRBV28 and J usage is TRBJ2-7; D call uncertain. CDR1 and CDR2 from the germline V gene are MDHEN and SYDVKM. The CDR3 consists of 13 residues. V lost 2 bases and J 6 bases, leaving 11 bases between the germline ends. Using reference TRBV28 and TRBJ2-7 for the parts outside the CDR3, the full variable domain is DVKVTQSSRYLVKRTGEKVFLECVQDMDHENMFWYRQDPGLGLRLIYFSYDVKMKEKGDIPEGYSVSREKKERFSLILESASTNQTSMYLCASSLGTAGEQYFGPGTRLTVT.